The T cell receptor (beta chain) described here comes from a study of somatic mutations in cytotoxic T cells in rheumatoid arthritis. Whole-study results and caveats: Rheumatoid arthritis patients showed CD8+ clonality increasing with age, unlike healthy controls. Rheumatoid arthritis patients showed slight TRBV07 underrepresentation, unadjusted for multiple comparisons.

CDR1 is MNHEY and CDR2 is SMNVEV in the germline V gene (reference sequence). Unmatched junction bases numbered 3, after V lost 3 bases and J lost 0 bases. This CDR3 has 15 amino acids. Measured with immunoSEQ multiplex PCR; TCRdb has only the in-frame clones, and not every one. The table shows roughly 16,000 clones, with roughly 78% occurring only once. Remarks on this clone: Antigen specificity is unknown.

The TCR sequence derives from a woman aged 45-59 years with rheumatoid arthritis. The chain recombines TRBV27 with TRBJ2-3, with 7 nucleotides matching TRBD2. The sequenced sample was CD8+ T cells sorted from blood. The DNA of the CDR3 is TGTGCCAGCAGTTTCTTTAGCGGGAGCACAGATACGCAGTATTTT. This sequence encodes CASSFFSGSTDTQYF.